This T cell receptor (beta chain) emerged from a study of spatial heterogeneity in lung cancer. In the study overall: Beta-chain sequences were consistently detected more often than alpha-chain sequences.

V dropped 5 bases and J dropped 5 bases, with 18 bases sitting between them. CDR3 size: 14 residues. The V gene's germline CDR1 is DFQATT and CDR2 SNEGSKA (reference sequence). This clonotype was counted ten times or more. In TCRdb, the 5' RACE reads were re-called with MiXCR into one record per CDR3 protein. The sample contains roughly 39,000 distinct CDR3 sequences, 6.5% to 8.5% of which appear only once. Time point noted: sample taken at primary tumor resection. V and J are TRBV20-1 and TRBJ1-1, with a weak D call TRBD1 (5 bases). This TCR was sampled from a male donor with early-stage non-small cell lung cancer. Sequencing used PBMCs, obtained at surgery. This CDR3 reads CSAQIGGRSTEAFF. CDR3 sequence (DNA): TGCAGTGCTCAAATTGGGGGAAGAAGTACTGAAGCTTTCTTT.